Here is one T cell receptor beta chain with its context. This record comes from a study of control samples from healthy donors and cancer patients. Clones were read by immunoSEQ multiplex PCR, and TCRdb kept only the in-frame ones, dropping some. This sample carries some 150,000 clones, roughly 94% of them seen once, and the ten largest clones take 12% to 15%. Trimming removed 0 bases at V and 14 bases at J, with 17 bases between. The CDR3 has 13 amino acids. Germline V CDR1 and CDR2: SGHNT, YYREEE (reference sequence). The gene calls are TRBV5-4 and TRBJ1-1; perhaps TRBD1 as D (5 bases). The origin of this receptor is a man in his sixties with colorectal cancer. What was sequenced was PBMCs. Here the CDR3 DNA reads TGTGCCAGCAGCTTGGGGGGGAGGGAGCCGGGGTTCTTT. Its translation is CASSLGGREPGFF. The variable domain in full, completed from reference TRBV5-4 and TRBJ1-1, reads ETGVTQSPTHLIKTRGQQVTLRCSSQSGHNTVSWYQQALGQGPQFIFQYYREEENGRGNFPPRFSGLQFPNYSSELNVNALELDDSALYLCASSLGGREPGFFGQGTRLTVV.